This is a list of T cell receptor beta chains from one sample in a study of early T cells in non-severe SARS-CoV-2 infection. A single record per CDR3 protein comes from TCRdb applying MiXCR to the 5' RACE reads. The sample shows some 75,000 distinct CDR3 sequences, roughly 13% of them seen only once. The sequencing input was whole blood. The receptors were gathered from an adult who was a healthcare worker with PCR-confirmed SARS-CoV-2 infection or an uninfected control (not recorded which). CDR3s include the opening cysteine and the closing phenylalanine or tryptophan. The D gene is left open where the match is weak. The listing skips clone size in some rows; elsewhere it reads once, few, many or a size class.

V,size,D,J,DNA,CDR3
TRBV6-2/TRBV6-3,few,NA,TRBJ2-2,TGTGCCAGCTTGATGGACGGAACCGGGGAGCTGTTTTTT,CASLMDGTGELFF
TRBV5-1,few,TRBD1,TRBJ2-7,TGCGCCAGCAGCATAACCAGGGGGTACGAGCAGTACTTC,CASSITRGYEQYF
TRBV7-2,NA,NA,TRBJ1-1,TGTGCCAGCAGCTTATCCCGGAGGGAAGCTTTCTTT,CASSLSRREAFF
TRBV5-1,many,NA,TRBJ1-1,TGCGCCAGCAGCCGGGCCGGGGGCACTGAAGCTTTCTTT,CASSRAGGTEAFF
TRBV24-1,few,TRBD2,TRBJ2-3,TGTGCCACCAGTGATAGGGGACTAGAAGGCTCAGATACGCAGTATTTT,CATSDRGLEGSDTQYF
TRBV20-1,few,NA,TRBJ2-7,TGCAGTGCTAGCGGGGGGCCGCCCTACGAGCAGTACTTC,CSASGGPPYEQYF
TRBV30,few,NA,TRBJ2-3,TGTGCCTGGGGGGAACAGGGAACTAATACGCAGTATTTT,CAWGEQGTNTQYF
TRBV11-2,few,TRBD1,TRBJ2-5,TGTGCCAGCAGCACCACAGGGGGCCAAGAGACCCAGTACTTC,CASSTTGGQETQYF
TRBV19,many,NA,TRBJ1-2,TGTGCCAGTAGTATACAGGAAGGCCCACCCTCTCATGGCTACACCTTC,CASSIQEGPPSHGYTF
TRBV5-1,many,NA,TRBJ1-1,TGCGCCAGCACTATCAGGGAGAACACTGAAGCTTTCTTT,CASTIRENTEAFF
TRBV3-1,NA,NA,TRBJ2-1,TGTGCCAGCAGCCTCATTGAGACAGGCCCTCTCCGGTTCTTC,CASSLIETGPLRFF
TRBV29-1,NA,NA,TRBJ2-5,TGCAGCGTTGACATCCGTTGGGGGGTCGGAGAGACCCAGTACTTC,CSVDIRWGVGETQYF
TRBV11-2,many,TRBD2,TRBJ2-7,TGTGCCAGCAGCCGGACTAGCGGACCACGTTACGAGCAGTACTTC,CASSRTSGPRYEQYF
TRBV28,few,NA,TRBJ1-1,TGTGCCAGTATTCGAAAAAGAGCTTTCTTT,CASIRKRAFF
TRBV21-1,NA,NA,TRBJ1-4,TGTGCCAGCAGCCCCCGAAGGGGCGGTGAAAAACTGTTTTTT,CASSPRRGGEKLFF
TRBV24-1,NA,NA,TRBJ2-1,TGTGCCACCAGTGCCCGACGGGCCTCCTACAATGAGCAGTTCTTC,CATSARRASYNEQFF
TRBV12-3/TRBV12-4,NA,TRBD2,TRBJ2-1,TGTGCCAGCAGTTCACCCCGGACTAGCGGGGGGCATGAGCAGTTCTTC,CASSSPRTSGGHEQFF
TRBV5-4,NA,NA,TRBJ1-1,TGTGCCAGCAGCTTGGGGGGGCGGAACACTGAAGCTTTCTTT,CASSLGGRNTEAFF
TRBV20-1,many,NA,TRBJ1-1,TGCAGTGCCCTGTCGGGGGCTGCGAACACTGAAGCTTTCTTT,CSALSGAANTEAFF
TRBV29-1,few,TRBD2,TRBJ2-5,TGCAGCGTTGGGCTAGCGGGGGGAGAGACCCAGTACTTC,CSVGLAGGETQYF
TRBV6-5,many,TRBD1,TRBJ1-1,TGTGCCAGCAGTCTCCAGGGGGCCCTGAACACTGAAGCTTTCTTT,CASSLQGALNTEAFF
TRBV3-1,many,TRBD1,TRBJ1-5,TGTGCCAGCAGCTACCGGGACAGGTTAAAGGGTCGTCGGCAGCCCCAGCATTTT,CASSYRDRLKGRRQPQHF
TRBV20-1,NA,TRBD2,TRBJ2-1,TGCAGTGCCGGACTAGCGGGGGCCCTCTCCTACAATGAGCAGTTCTTC,CSAGLAGALSYNEQFF
TRBV30,few,NA,TRBJ1-2,TGTGCCTGGGGGGACGGAGCCATCTATGGCTACACCTTC,CAWGDGAIYGYTF
TRBV18,many,TRBD1,TRBJ2-1,TGTGCCAGCTCACCCAGGGGGTTGAGTGAGCAGTTCTTC,CASSPRGLSEQFF
TRBV12-3/TRBV12-4,few,NA,TRBJ1-1,TGTGCCAGACTGCTGGACAGACACACTGAAGCTTTCTTT,CARLLDRHTEAFF
TRBV20-1,many,NA,TRBJ2-1,TGCAGTGCTAGAGATCGTCAGGTCACCTACAATGAGCAGTTCTTC,CSARDRQVTYNEQFF
TRBV27,medium-sized,NA,TRBJ2-7,TGTGCCAGCAGTAAATACGGGTTTTCGGGTTACGAGCAGTACTTC,CASSKYGFSGYEQYF
TRBV30,NA,NA,TRBJ2-7,TGTGCCTGGAGTGCAGGGTCGCCCTACGAGCAGTACTTC,CAWSAGSPYEQYF
TRBV6-1,many,NA,TRBJ1-5,TGTGCCAGCAGTGAAAGTAGGGTGTCAAGCTACTATAGCAATCAGCCCCAGCATTTT,CASSESRVSSYYSNQPQHF
TRBV7-9,many,NA,TRBJ2-3,TGTGCCAGCAGCTTTCCGGGATCGGATACGCAGTATTTT,CASSFPGSDTQYF
TRBV3-1,NA,TRBD2,TRBJ2-1,TGTGCCAGCAGCCAAGATTGGCGAGCGGCGGGGGGGAATGATTACAATGAGCAGTTCTTC,CASSQDWRAAGGNDYNEQFF
TRBV30,few,TRBD2,TRBJ2-7,TGTGCCTGGAGCCGAGGGCGGGGGGCCGGCGAGCAGTACTTC,CAWSRGRGAGEQYF
TRBV7-2,many,NA,TRBJ1-2,TGTGCCAGCAGCCCGGGGACGGTGCCCGTCTACACCTTC,CASSPGTVPVYTF
TRBV11-2,few,TRBD1,TRBJ2-1,TGTGCCAGCAGCTCAGAGGTAGGACAGGGAGGAGGCAATGAGCAGTTCTTC,CASSSEVGQGGGNEQFF
TRBV7-6,few,TRBD2,TRBJ2-5,TGTGCCAGCAGCCTCCTGCCCGGGACTAGCGGGGGGCGCCTAGGGACCCAGTACTTC,CASSLLPGTSGGRLGTQYF
TRBV4-3,few,NA,TRBJ2-7,TGCGCCAGCAGCCAAGATTGGGCCGGGACACCATACGAGCAGTACTTC,CASSQDWAGTPYEQYF
TRBV18,NA,NA,TRBJ2-3,TGTGCCAGCTCACCACCGGCAGATACGCAGTATTTT,CASSPPADTQYF
TRBV12-3/TRBV12-4,NA,NA,TRBJ1-1,TGTGCCAGCAGTTTAGCGCAGAACACTGAAGCTTTCTTT,CASSLAQNTEAFF
TRBV29-1,NA,TRBD1,TRBJ2-1,TGCAGCGTTAAACCCGGACAGGGGAGCTCCTACAATGAGCAGTTCTTC,CSVKPGQGSSYNEQFF
TRBV29-1,few,TRBD1,TRBJ2-5,TGCAGCGTTGTTACAGGGGGCCTAGAGACCCAGTACTTC,CSVVTGGLETQYF
TRBV7-8,NA,NA,TRBJ1-2,TGTGCCAGCAGCTTAGACAGCCTATATGGCTACACCTTC,CASSLDSLYGYTF
TRBV30,few,NA,TRBJ2-1,TGTGCCTGGAGTAAGACTAGTCTGGAGCAGTTCTTC,CAWSKTSLEQFF
TRBV3-1,many,NA,TRBJ1-5,TGTGCCAGCAGCCAAGGCTTGGGGAATCAGCCCCAGCATTTT,CASSQGLGNQPQHF
TRBV28,NA,NA,TRBJ1-3,TGTGCCAGCACCGAACCGGCAGGGCGGAACACCATATATTTT,CASTEPAGRNTIYF
TRBV6-6,few,TRBD1,TRBJ1-5,TGTGCCAGCAGCCGGGACAGCCCCAATCAGCCCCAGCATTTT,CASSRDSPNQPQHF
TRBV9,NA,NA,TRBJ1-2,TGTGCCAGCAGCGGGGAATCGGTAGGCTATGGCTACACCTTC,CASSGESVGYGYTF
TRBV7-2,few,TRBD1,TRBJ2-3,TGTGCCAGCAGGAGCCGGCAGGGGGTAGGCACAGATACGCAGTATTTT,CASRSRQGVGTDTQYF
TRBV3-1,few,TRBD1,TRBJ1-2,TGTGCCAGCAGCCACGGACAGGGAGGCTATGGCTACACCTTC,CASSHGQGGYGYTF